A single sample gave rise to the 18 T cell receptor beta chains below, sequenced in a study of T-cell reconstitution after alpha-beta-depleted transplantation in children. The TCRbeta library was prepared with unique molecular identifiers. In TCRdb, the PCR reads were re-called with MiXCR into one record per CDR3 protein. This table holds a few hundred thousand distinct CDR3 sequences, 20% to 30% found once. The starting material was PBMCs, mostly from graft donor cells, obtained 360 days after TCRalphabeta/CD19-depleted stem cell transplant. Receptors were obtained from a female patient between 2 and 15 years old who had a stem cell transplant for congenital amegakaryocytic thrombocytopenia, so the T cells may come from the graft donor.

The J gene is TRBJ2-2, the V gene TRBV4-2; D not certain. The CDR3 has 18 residues. V dropped 1 base and J dropped 0 bases, with 15 bases sitting between them. In germline, CDR1 is LGHNA, CDR2 YNFKEQ. The CDR3 DNA reads TGTGCCAGCAGCCAAGGAGTCTCGAGACAAACGAACACCGGGGAGCTGTTTTTT. Translated: CASSQGVSRQTNTGELFF.

Only a few counts were recorded for this clonotype. The chain carries TRBV28 and TRBJ2-3; D is perhaps TRBD1 (5 bases). Germline CDR1 is MDHEN and CDR2 is SYDVKM. V shed 6 bases and J shed 4 bases, with 14 bases lying between them. This CDR3 is built from 14 residues. The CDR3 is CASRSQGSPDTQYF. DNA for the CDR3: TGTGCCAGCAGGTCGCAGGGTTCCCCAGATACGCAGTATTTT.

The chain carries TRBV20-1 and TRBJ1-1; D call uncertain. Germline V gene data show CDR1 as DFQATT and CDR2 as SNEGSKA (reference sequence). This CDR3 is 12 amino acids long. The CDR3 sequence is CTRERVFAEAFF. The DNA for the CDR3 is TGCACCCGAGAACGGGTGTTTGCTGAAGCTTTCTTT.

This clonotype was observed at least ten times. The chain combines TRBV11-1 with TRBJ2-1; 7 bases fit TRBD2. The germline V gene encodes CDR1 SGHAT and CDR2 FQDESV (reference sequence). The CDR3 is 15 amino acids. The V and J ends lost 5 bases and 8 bases, in that order; junction bases with no gene match: 12. CDR3 DNA: TGTGCCAGCAGCGAGACTAGCTCGGTGTTTCATGAGCAGTTCTTC. Translating gives CASSETSSVFHEQFF.

This chain uses TRBV3-1 with TRBJ2-7; 12 positions match TRBD2. This CDR3 comprises 14 residues. V lost 0 bases and J lost 7; bases outside the gene matches: 1. Germline CDR1 and CDR2: LGHDT and YNNKEL (reference sequence). The CDR3, as DNA: TGTGCCAGCAGCCAAGAACTAGCGGGGGGAGAGCAGTACTTC. This translates into CASSQELAGGEQYF.

The chain is built from TRBV5-6 and TRBJ1-5; 7 nucleotides align to TRBD1. This CDR3 has 15 amino acids. CDR1 is SGHDT and CDR2 is YYEEEE in the germline V gene. After removal of 3 bases from V and 3 bases from J, the junction contained 6 bases not matched to a gene. The DNA for the CDR3 is TGTGCCAGCAGCTCCCAGGGGGGCCCCAATCAGCCCCAGCATTTT. Residues: CASSSQGGPNQPQHF.

This clonotype came up a few times. The genes are TRBV4-1 and TRBJ2-1, with 9 bases identical to TRBD1. Germline CDR1 is MGHRA and CDR2 is YSYEKL. The CDR3 consists of 17 residues. V shed 4 bases, J shed 8 bases, and the junction held 15 bases outside the gene matches. The CDR3 loop reads CASSPDTGQGTYDEQFF. The CDR3 bases are TGCGCCAGCAGCCCAGATACGGGACAGGGAACTTACGATGAGCAGTTCTTC.

V usage is TRBV5-1 and J usage is TRBJ2-3; D not resolved. Germline CDR1 is SGHRS and CDR2 is YFSETQ. There are 15 residues in the CDR3. The V gene lost 0 bases and the J gene lost 2 bases, with 10 bases spanning the gap. CDR3 protein: CASSLAGSTTDTQYF. CDR3 coding DNA: TGCGCCAGCAGCTTGGCCGGAAGTACCACAGATACGCAGTATTTT.

J is TRBJ2-4 and V is TRBV11-2, with 8 bases matching TRBD1. V gave up 3 bases and J gave up 3 bases; unmatched junction bases: 4. This CDR3 comprises 15 residues. CDR1 and CDR2 from the germline V gene are SGHAT and FQNNGV. CDR3 DNA: TGTGCCAGCAGCTTGAGGGGACAGGTCAAAAACATTCAGTACTTC. Its translation is CASSLRGQVKNIQYF. Using reference TRBV11-2 and TRBJ2-4 for the parts outside the CDR3, the full variable domain is EAGVAQSPRYKIIEKRQSVAFWCNPISGHATLYWYQQILGQGPKLLIQFQNNGVVDDSQLPKDRFSAERLKGVDSTLKIQPAKLEDSAVYLCASSLRGQVKNIQYFGAGTRLSVL.

This clonotype was seen a few times. The gene calls are TRBV29-1 and TRBJ2-7, with D perhaps TRBD2 (6 bases). Per the germline V gene, CDR1 is SQVTM and CDR2 is ANQGSEA. CDR3 size: 12 residues. V was shortened by 4 bases and J by 5 bases, with 12 bases between the two germline ends. The CDR3: CSVARRRDEQYF. The DNA of the CDR3 is TGCAGCGTTGCACGTCGGAGGGACGAGCAGTACTTC.

The chain recombines TRBV4-2 with TRBJ1-5; possible D gene TRBD1, 6 bases. CDR3 length: 17 residues. The V and J ends lost 3 bases and 3 bases respectively, with 18 bases between them. CDR1 is LGHNA, CDR2 YNFKEQ, per germline. The CDR3 is CASSHGTRGKDNQPQHF. The CDR3 bases are TGTGCCAGCAGCCATGGGACCAGGGGAAAGGACAATCAGCCCCAGCATTTT.

The genes are TRBV2 and TRBJ2-1, with 7 bases aligning to TRBD1. CDR3 length: 16 residues. V was pared by 5 bases and J by 0 bases, with 7 bases of the junction left unmatched. Germline V lookup: CDR1 SNHLY, CDR2 FYNNEI. Written as DNA, the CDR3 is TGTGCCAGCAGTAACGGACAGGCAAGCTCCTACAATGAGCAGTTCTTC. Translating gives CASSNGQASSYNEQFF.

This clonotype showed up just a few times. The gene calls are TRBV10-3 and TRBJ1-1, with unresolved D. The CDR3 spans 13 residues. Germline lookup yields CDR1 ENHRY and CDR2 SYGVKD. The ends were cut back, 6 bases at V and 0 bases at J, with 8 bases in the middle. The CDR3 sequence is CAIRESLNTEAFF. The DNA of the CDR3 is TGTGCCATCAGGGAGAGCTTGAACACTGAAGCTTTCTTT.

The rearrangement uses TRBV20-1 and TRBJ2-1, with a possible D match to TRBD2 (6 bases). Germline V CDR1 and CDR2: DFQATT, SNEGSKA (reference sequence). With 8 bases removed from V and 1 base from J, the gap between germline ends came to 18 bases. The CDR3 covers 15 residues. The CDR3 coding sequence is TGCAGTACCTTTTTCATAGCGGCATCCTACAATGAGCAGTTCTTC. It codes for CSTFFIAASYNEQFF.

This chain joins TRBV7-2 and TRBJ2-7; D is undetermined. This CDR3 region has 14 residues. V was cut by 5 bases and J by 2 bases, with 13 bases left in between. Germline CDR1 reads SGHTA; CDR2 reads FQGNSA. The CDR3 loop is CASSIRTQTYEQYF. CDR3 DNA: TGTGCCAGCAGCATCAGGACGCAAACCTACGAGCAGTACTTC.

The chain uses TRBV6-1 and TRBJ2-5; 9 nucleotides match TRBD1. This CDR3 is 13 amino acids long. The germline V gene has CDR1 MNHNS and CDR2 SASEGT. Losses at the gene ends were 5 bases for V and 4 bases for J; bases not matched to a gene: 2. The CDR3 DNA reads TGTGCCAGCAGTAGGGACAGGGCAGAGACCCAGTACTTC. This gives the protein CASSRDRAETQYF.

The chain joins TRBV5-5 to TRBJ1-5; D is unclear. V was shortened by 0 bases and J by 3 bases, with 4 bases between the two germline ends. Germline V gives CDR1 SGHKS, CDR2 YYEKEE (reference sequence). This CDR3 is built from 13 residues. The CDR3 DNA follows: TGTGCCAGCAGCTTGGACCACAATCAGCCCCAGCATTTT. Its protein product is CASSLDHNQPQHF.

There are a few counts of this clonotype. The rearrangement uses TRBV29-1 and TRBJ2-7; D uncertain. V lost 4 bases, J lost 4 bases, and 8 bases lay in between. Germline-derived CDR1 and CDR2 are SQVTM and ANQGSEA. The CDR3 sequence is 11 residues long. Here the CDR3 reads CSVGTGYEQYF. The CDR3 DNA follows: TGCAGCGTTGGGACCGGATACGAGCAGTACTTC.